This T cell receptor (beta chain) was captured by sequencing in a study of blood T cell repertoires in COVID-19. Overall study: T cells, B-cell-depleted T cells, or PBMCs supplied cDNA or gDNA.

The V gene's germline CDR1 is LGHDT and CDR2 YNNKEL (reference sequence). The V gene lost 1 base and the J gene lost 5 bases, with 5 bases spanning the gap. CDR3 length: 13 residues. Measured with immunoSEQ multiplex PCR; TCRdb has only the in-frame clones, and not every one. The sample yields more than 85,000 clones, roughly 87% seen once. The receptor was derived from a woman in her 50s with COVID-19, enrolled during active disease. Sequencing was carried out using peripheral blood. The genes are TRBV3-1 (or the pseudogene TRBV3-2) and TRBJ2-2; D gene unclear. The CDR3 protein is CASSQVSTGELFF. For the CDR3, the DNA is TGTGCCAGCAGCCAAGTGTCAACCGGGGAGCTGTTTTTT.